These 14 T cell receptor beta chains share one sample of origin, sequenced in a study of identical twins. A single record per CDR3 protein comes from TCRdb applying MiXCR to the 5' RACE reads. The sample contains about 700,000 distinct CDR3 sequences, less than 7% of which appear only once. The sequencing input was naive T cells sorted from blood. All receptors come from a man younger than 35 in good health.

This clonotype has a count of ten or more. This chain connects TRBV5-1 to TRBJ2-2; TRBD2 might be the D (5 bases). Germline lookup yields CDR1 SGHRS and CDR2 YFSETQ. The CDR3 spans 14 residues. The V and J ends lost 4 bases and 4 bases respectively, with 11 bases between them. CDR3 DNA sequence: TGCGCCAGCAGCACCTATACTAGCACCGGGGAGCTGTTTTTT. Amino acid sequence: CASSTYTSTGELFF.

This clonotype appeared many times. The rearrangement joins TRBV29-1 to TRBJ2-7; D unresolved. With 7 bases removed from V and 8 bases from J, the gap between germline ends came to 12 bases. CDR1 SQVTM and CDR2 ANQGSEA come from the germline V gene. The CDR3 has 10 residues. The CDR3 here is CSAFDDKQYF. The CDR3 coding sequence is TGCAGCGCCTTTGATGACAAGCAGTACTTC.

The rearrangement joins TRBV29-1 to TRBJ2-3; D not certain. V was shortened by 5 bases and J by 5 bases, with 14 bases between the two germline ends. CDR3 size: 13 residues. CDR1 is SQVTM, CDR2 ANQGSEA, per germline. The CDR3, as DNA: TGCAGCGTTTCTGGGGTATACCGAGATACGCAGTATTTT. Translation gives CSVSGVYRDTQYF.

V usage is TRBV6-2 or TRBV6-3 and J usage is TRBJ2-7, with D perhaps matching TRBD1 or TRBD2 (5 bases each). V dropped 4 bases and J dropped 0 bases, with 10 bases sitting between them. Germline V CDR1 and CDR2: MNHEY, SVGEGT. The CDR3 runs to 14 residues. CDR3 sequence reads: CASSSGTNSYEQYV. CDR3 coding DNA: TGTGCCAGCAGTTCCGGGACCAACTCCTACGAGCAGTACGTC.

This clonotype was seen only a few times. The CDR3 DNA reads as TGTGCCAGCAGCCACACAGGGGCCTACTCGGGGAATGAGCAGTTCTTC. As protein: CASSHTGAYSGNEQFF. V gene TRBV13 combines with J gene TRBJ2-1, with 7 bases aligning to TRBD1. The trim removed 5 bases at V and 7 bases at J, leaving 14 bases unmatched. Germline CDR1 PRHDT, CDR2 FYEKMQ (reference sequence). This CDR3 is built from 16 residues.

This clonotype occurred many times. The V and J genes are TRBV24-1 and TRBJ2-1, with D hard to call. The CDR3 runs 17 residues. Trimming left V 0 bases short and J 5 bases short, with 16 bases between. The germline V gene encodes CDR1 KGHDR and CDR2 SFDVKD. The CDR3 region has the DNA TGTGCCACCAGTGATTTGTCGGCAGCGAATCTTAACAATGAGCAGTTCTTC. Translating it yields CATSDLSAANLNNEQFF.

The chain joins TRBV20-1 to TRBJ2-3; the D call may be TRBD1 or TRBD2 (5 bases each). The CDR3 consists of 14 residues. Trimming removed 5 bases from V and 2 bases from J, with 14 bases in between. CDR1 and CDR2 from the germline V gene are DFQATT and SNEGSKA (reference sequence). CDR3 sequence reads: CSARDGFNTDTQYF. DNA of the CDR3: TGCAGTGCTCGGGACGGTTTCAACACAGATACGCAGTATTTT.

This clonotype was observed at least ten times. This chain links TRBV2 with TRBJ2-2, with 8 bases that match TRBD2. The V gene's germline CDR1 is SNHLY and CDR2 FYNNEI. V trimming: 5 bases; J trimming: 2 bases; junction bases outside the gene matches: 10. This CDR3 has 17 amino acids. This CDR3 reads CASSHRLAGGNTGELFF. CDR3 nucleotide sequence: TGTGCCAGCAGTCACAGGTTGGCGGGAGGAAACACCGGGGAGCTGTTTTTT.

This clonotype turned up a few times. The chain is built from TRBV6-2 or TRBV6-3 and TRBJ2-7; 8 positions match TRBD2. V shed 6 bases and J 6 bases; nucleotides not matched to a gene: 19. This CDR3 is 17 amino acids long. Germline V gene sequence: CDR1 MNHEY, CDR2 SVGEGT. The CDR3 DNA reads as TGTGCCAGCAGACCCGAGACTCTACAGCGGGAGCGGAGCGAGCAGTACTTC. Protein product: CASRPETLQRERSEQYF.

V and J are TRBV7-9 and TRBJ1-2; 11 nucleotides line up with TRBD1. Losses at the gene ends were 5 bases for V and 5 bases for J; bases not matched to a gene: 7. Germline values: CDR1 SEHNR, CDR2 FQNEAQ (reference sequence). The CDR3 length is 15 residues. As DNA, the CDR3 is TGTGCCAGCAGCGCGTCCGGGACAGGGGGTTATGGCTACACCTTC. Translating gives CASSASGTGGYGYTF.

The sample holds many counts of this clonotype. The J gene is TRBJ2-1, the V gene TRBV29-1; D is possibly TRBD2 (5 bases). Per germline, CDR1 SQVTM and CDR2 ANQGSEA. Between the trimmed V and J ends, which lost 3 bases and 8 bases, there was a span of 14 bases. This CDR3 is 13 amino acids long. The CDR3 sequence is CSVEPRGAHEQFF. CDR3 DNA: TGCAGCGTTGAGCCCCGGGGAGCCCATGAGCAGTTCTTC.

At least ten counts were recorded for this clonotype. J is TRBJ2-1 and V is TRBV20-1, with D maybe TRBD2 (6 bases). V gave up 2 bases and J gave up 9 bases, with 17 bases separating them. CDR1 is DFQATT, CDR2 SNEGSKA, per germline (reference sequence). The CDR3 spans 14 residues. The CDR3 loop reads CSARSLATTPEQFF. CDR3 nucleotides: TGCAGTGCTAGATCCCTAGCGACAACCCCTGAGCAGTTCTTC.

This clonotype occurred a few times. This chain joins TRBV5-6 and TRBJ2-1; no reliable D call. The ends were cut back, 4 bases at V and 10 bases at J, with 12 bases in the middle. CDR1 is SGHDT, CDR2 YYEEEE, per germline. The CDR3 loop spans 12 amino acids. CDR3 DNA: TGTGCCAGCAGCCTTGCGGCGTTCGAGCAGTTCTTC. Protein sequence: CASSLAAFEQFF. The variable domain in full, completed from reference TRBV5-6 and TRBJ2-1, reads DAGVTQSPTHLIKTRGQQVTLRCSPKSGHDTVSWYQQALGQGPQFIFQYYEEEERQRGNFPDRFSGHQFPNYSSELNVNALLLGDSALYLCASSLAAFEQFFGPGTRLTVL.

This clonotype was picked up many times. This chain links TRBV5-1 with TRBJ2-2; TRBD2 aligns across 10 bases. Looked up from germline, CDR1 is SGHRS and CDR2 is YFSETQ. The CDR3 extends over 16 amino acids. The V segment lost 4 bases and the J segment 4 bases; nucleotides outside the gene matches: 7. CDR3 nucleotide sequence: TGCGCCAGCAGCCCACCGGGACTAGCGAGCACCGGGGAGCTGTTTTTT. As protein: CASSPPGLASTGELFF.